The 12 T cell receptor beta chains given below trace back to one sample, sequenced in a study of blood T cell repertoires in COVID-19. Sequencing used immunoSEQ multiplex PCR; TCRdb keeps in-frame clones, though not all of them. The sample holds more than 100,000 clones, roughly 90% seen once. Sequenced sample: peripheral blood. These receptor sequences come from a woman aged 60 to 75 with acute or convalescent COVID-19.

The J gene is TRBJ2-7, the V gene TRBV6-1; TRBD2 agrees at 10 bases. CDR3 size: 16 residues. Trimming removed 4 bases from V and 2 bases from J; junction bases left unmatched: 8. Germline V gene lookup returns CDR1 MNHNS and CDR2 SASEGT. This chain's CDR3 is CASSGGASGRAYEQYF. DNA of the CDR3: TGTGCCAGCAGTGGGGGGGCCAGCGGGAGGGCCTACGAGCAGTACTTC.

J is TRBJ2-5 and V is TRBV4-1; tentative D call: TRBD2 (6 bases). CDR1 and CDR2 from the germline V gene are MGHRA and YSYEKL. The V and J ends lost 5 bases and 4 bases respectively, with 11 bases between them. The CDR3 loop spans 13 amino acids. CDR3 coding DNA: TGCGCCAGCAGCACTCAGGGAGGAGAGACCCAGTACTTC. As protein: CASSTQGGETQYF.

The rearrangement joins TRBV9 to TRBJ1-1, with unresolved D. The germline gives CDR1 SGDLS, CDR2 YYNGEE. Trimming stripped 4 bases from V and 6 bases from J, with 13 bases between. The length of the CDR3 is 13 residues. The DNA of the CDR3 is TGTGCCAGCAGCTCCCCGGGTGTCGCTGAAGCTTTCTTT. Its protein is CASSSPGVAEAFF.

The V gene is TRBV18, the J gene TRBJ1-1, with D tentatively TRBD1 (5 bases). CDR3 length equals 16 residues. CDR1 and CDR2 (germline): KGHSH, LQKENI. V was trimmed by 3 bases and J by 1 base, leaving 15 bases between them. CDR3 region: CASSPGRARGNTEAFF. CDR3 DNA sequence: TGTGCCAGCTCACCTGGCAGGGCAAGGGGGAACACTGAAGCTTTCTTT. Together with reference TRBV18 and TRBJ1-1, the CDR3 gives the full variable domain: NAGVMQNPRHLVRRRGQEARLRCSPMKGHSHVYWYRQLPEEGLKFMVYLQKENIIDESGMPKERFSAEFPKEGPSILRIQQVVRGDSAAYFCASSPGRARGNTEAFFGQGTRLTVV.

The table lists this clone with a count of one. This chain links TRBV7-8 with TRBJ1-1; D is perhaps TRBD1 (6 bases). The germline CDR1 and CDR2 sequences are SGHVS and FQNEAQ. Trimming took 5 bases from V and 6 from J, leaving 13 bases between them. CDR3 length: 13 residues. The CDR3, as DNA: TGTGCCAGCAGCCATACAGGGTGGGCTGAAGCTTTCTTT. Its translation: CASSHTGWAEAFF.

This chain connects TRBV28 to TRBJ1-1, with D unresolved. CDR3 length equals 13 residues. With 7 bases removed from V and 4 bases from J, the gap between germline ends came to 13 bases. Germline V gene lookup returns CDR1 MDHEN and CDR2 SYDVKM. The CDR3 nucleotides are TGTGCCAGCATTCTCGGACGGGGCACTGAAGCTTTCTTT. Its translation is CASILGRGTEAFF.

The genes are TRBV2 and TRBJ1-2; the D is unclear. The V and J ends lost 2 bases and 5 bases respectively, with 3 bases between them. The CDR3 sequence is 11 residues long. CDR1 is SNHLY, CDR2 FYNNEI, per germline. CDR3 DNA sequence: TGTGCCAGCAGTGAACAGTATGGCTACACCTTC. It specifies CASSEQYGYTF.

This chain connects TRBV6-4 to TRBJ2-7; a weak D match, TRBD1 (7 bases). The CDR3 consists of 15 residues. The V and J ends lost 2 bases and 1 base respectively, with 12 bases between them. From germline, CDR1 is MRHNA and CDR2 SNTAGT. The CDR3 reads CASSDTGEVSYEQYV. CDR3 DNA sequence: TGTGCCAGCAGTGACACAGGGGAGGTGTCCTACGAGCAGTACGTC.

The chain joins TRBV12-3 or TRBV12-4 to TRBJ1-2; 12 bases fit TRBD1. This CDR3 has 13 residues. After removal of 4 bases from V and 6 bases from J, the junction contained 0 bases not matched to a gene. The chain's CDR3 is CASSWDRGHGYTF. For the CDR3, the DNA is TGTGCCAGCAGTTGGGACAGGGGGCATGGCTACACCTTC.

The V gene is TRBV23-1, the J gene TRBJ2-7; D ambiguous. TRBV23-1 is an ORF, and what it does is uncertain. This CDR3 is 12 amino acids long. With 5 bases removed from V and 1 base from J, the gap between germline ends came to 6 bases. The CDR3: CASSFPSYEQYF. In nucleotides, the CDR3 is TGCGCCAGCAGTTTCCCGTCCTACGAGCAGTACTTC.

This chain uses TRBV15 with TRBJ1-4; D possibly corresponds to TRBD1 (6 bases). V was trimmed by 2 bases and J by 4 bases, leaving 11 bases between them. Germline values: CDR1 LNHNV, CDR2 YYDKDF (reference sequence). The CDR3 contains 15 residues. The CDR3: CATSRPGGYNEKLFF. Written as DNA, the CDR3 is TGTGCCACCAGCAGACCTGGGGGCTATAATGAAAAACTGTTTTTT.

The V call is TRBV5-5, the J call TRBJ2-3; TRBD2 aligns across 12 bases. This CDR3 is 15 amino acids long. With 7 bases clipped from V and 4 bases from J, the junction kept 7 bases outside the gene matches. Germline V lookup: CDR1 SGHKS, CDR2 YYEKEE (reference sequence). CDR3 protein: CASSSTSGSPDTQYF. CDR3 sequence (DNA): TGTGCCAGCTCCTCGACTAGCGGGAGCCCAGATACGCAGTATTTT.